One and the same sample provided the 30 T cell receptor beta chains below, sequenced in a study of blood T cell repertoires in COVID-19. Measured with immunoSEQ multiplex PCR; TCRdb has only the in-frame clones, and not every one. The sample shows approximately 100,000 clones, about 88% of them seen only once. The sample comprised peripheral blood. These TCRs come from a human donor in a cohort sampled during active COVID-19.

The chain couples TRBV28 to TRBJ1-1; the D gene is possibly TRBD1 (6 bases). Per germline, CDR1 MDHEN and CDR2 SYDVKM. V was pared by 2 bases and J by 5 bases, with 15 bases between. This CDR3 is built from 15 residues. CDR3 loop: CASSLTQGFKTEAFF. The CDR3 coding sequence is TGTGCCAGCAGTTTAACGCAGGGGTTTAAAACTGAAGCTTTCTTT.

V is TRBV3-1 (or the pseudogene TRBV3-2) and J is TRBJ1-6; D call uncertain. V lost 4 bases to trimming and J lost 6 bases, with 13 bases between them. Germline loops: CDR1 LGHDT, CDR2 YNNKEL (reference sequence). The CDR3 is made up of 15 amino acids. In DNA form, the CDR3 reads TGTGCCAGCAGCCCCCTCGGAGGTATTAATTCACCCCTCCACTTT. Translation: CASSPLGGINSPLHF.

This clone was observed a few times. This sequence joins TRBV10-1 and TRBJ1-1; TRBD1 might be the D (6 bases). V was shortened by 6 bases and J by 5 bases, with 13 bases between the two germline ends. The CDR3 is 13 residues long. The V gene's germline CDR1 is WNHNN and CDR2 SYGVQD (reference sequence). The CDR3 region is CASSVGAATEAFF. In DNA, the CDR3 is TGCGCCAGCAGCGTGGGGGCCGCAACTGAAGCTTTCTTT.

V is TRBV19 and J is TRBJ2-7; tentatively, D is TRBD2 (6 bases). This CDR3 contains 15 residues. The germline V gene has CDR1 LNHDA and CDR2 SQIVND (reference sequence). The V end lost 6 bases, the J end lost 2 bases, and 17 bases lay between the germline ends. The DNA for the CDR3 is TGTGCCAGTAGCCTCTCCCTAGCGCGTACCTACGAGCAGTACTTC. Its protein product is CASSLSLARTYEQYF.

DNA of the CDR3: TGCAGTGCTAGTTCCTCGAACACCGGGGAGCTGTTTTTT. This sequence encodes CSASSSNTGELFF. The chain combines TRBV20-1 with TRBJ2-2; D unresolved. The CDR3 runs to 13 residues. Looked up from germline, CDR1 is DFQATT and CDR2 is SNEGSKA (reference sequence). Trimming shortened V by 3 bases and J by 0 bases, and 5 bases separated the two germline ends.

J is TRBJ1-3 and V is TRBV4-3; tentative D call: TRBD1 (5 bases). Trimming stripped 0 bases from V and 2 bases from J, with 14 bases between. Germline V lookup: CDR1 LGHNA, CDR2 YSLEER. The CDR3 consists of 17 residues. CDR3 protein: CASSQDRVALAGNTIYF. The CDR3 nucleotides read TGCGCCAGCAGCCAAGACAGGGTCGCCCTGGCTGGAAACACCATATATTTT.

The V call is TRBV14, the J call TRBJ1-2; tentative D call: TRBD1 (6 bases). V lost 1 base to trimming and J lost 9 bases, with 9 bases between them. The CDR3 extends over 12 amino acids. From germline, CDR1 is SGHDN and CDR2 FVKESK. In nucleotides, the CDR3 is TGTGCCAGCAGCCAAGCAGGGGCACGCTACACCTTC. Translated: CASSQAGARYTF. The full variable domain, completed using reference TRBV14 and TRBJ1-2, is EAGVTQFPSHSVIEKGQTVTLRCDPISGHDNLYWYRRVMGKEIKFLLHFVKESKQDESGMPNNRFLAERTGGTYSTLKVQPAELEDSGVYFCASSQAGARYTFGSGTRLTVV.

This clone was picked up one time. The rearrangement uses TRBV24-1 and TRBJ2-1, with 12 bases that match TRBD1. The CDR3 has 16 residues. From germline, CDR1 is KGHDR and CDR2 SFDVKD. V trimming: 0 bases; J trimming: 7 bases; junction bases outside the gene matches: 3. This CDR3 reads CATSDLGTGGFNEQFF. CDR3 nucleotide sequence: TGTGCCACCAGTGATTTGGGGACAGGGGGCTTTAATGAGCAGTTCTTC.

The chain links TRBV28 to TRBJ2-5, with 7 bases that match TRBD1. Per germline, CDR1 MDHEN and CDR2 SYDVKM. Trimming took 7 bases from V and 5 from J; bases not matched to a gene: 10. This CDR3 comprises 14 residues. Here the CDR3 reads CASTRQGIGETQYF. In nucleotides, the CDR3 is TGTGCCAGCACCCGACAGGGCATCGGCGAGACCCAGTACTTC. The whole variable domain, remainder taken from reference TRBV28 and TRBJ2-5, is DVKVTQSSRYLVKRTGEKVFLECVQDMDHENMFWYRQDPGLGLRLIYFSYDVKMKEKGDIPEGYSVSREKKERFSLILESASTNQTSMYLCASTRQGIGETQYFGPGTRLLVL.

The V call is TRBV10-2, the J call TRBJ1-5; 10 nucleotides align to TRBD1. The CDR3 loop spans 13 amino acids. Trimming removed 7 bases from V and 6 bases from J; junction bases left unmatched: 3. CDR1 and CDR2 from the germline V gene are WSHSY and SAAADI. The chain's CDR3 is CASKGQGIQPQHF. CDR3 nucleotide sequence: TGCGCCAGCAAGGGACAGGGGATTCAGCCCCAGCATTTT.

This chain joins TRBV19 and TRBJ2-3, with 13 bases lining up with TRBD2. This CDR3 spans 19 amino acids. Germline-derived CDR1 and CDR2 are LNHDA and SQIVND (reference sequence). After removal of 3 bases from V and 3 bases from J, the junction contained 12 bases not matched to a gene. This CDR3 reads CASSIYIGTSGEITDTQYF. The CDR3 region has the DNA TGTGCCAGTAGTATTTACATTGGGACTAGCGGGGAGATAACAGATACGCAGTATTTT.

This sequence joins TRBV16 and TRBJ1-2, with 9 bases matching TRBD1. Looked up from germline, CDR1 is KGHSY and CDR2 is FQNENV. The CDR3 is made up of 14 amino acids. J was trimmed by 7 bases and V by 0 bases; bases with no gene match: 3. CDR3 amino acids: CASSQSTGGRGYTF. The CDR3 bases are TGTGCCAGCAGCCAATCTACAGGGGGCCGTGGCTACACCTTC.

The CDR3 region has the DNA TGTGCCAGTAGTATGGGACAGGGGGTCGGCTACACCTTC. This codes for CASSMGQGVGYTF. The chain recombines TRBV19 with TRBJ1-2, with 11 bases identical to TRBD1. V gave up 3 bases and J gave up 8 bases; unmatched junction bases: 2. The CDR3 spans 13 residues. Germline V gene data show CDR1 as LNHDA and CDR2 as SQIVND (reference sequence).

J is TRBJ2-2 and V is TRBV5-1; D might be TRBD1 (6 bases). CDR1 SGHRS and CDR2 YFSETQ come from the germline V gene. V was trimmed by 5 bases and J by 8 bases, leaving 13 bases between them. The CDR3 totals 13 residues. CDR3 coding DNA: TGCGCCAGCAGAACGGACAGCGCGGGGGAGCTGTTTTTT. This gives the protein CASRTDSAGELFF.

This clone was recorded a few times. The chain links TRBV12-5 to TRBJ1-5; 7 nucleotides match TRBD1. J was trimmed by 3 bases and V by 5 bases; bases with no gene match: 4. CDR3 length: 14 amino acids. CDR1 and CDR2 from the germline V gene are LGHNT and FRNRAP. CDR3 DNA: TGTGCTAGTGGTGTCGGGACAGTCAATCAGCCCCAGCATTTT. Amino acid sequence: CASGVGTVNQPQHF.

The chain is built from TRBV28 and TRBJ2-1; TRBD2 matches at 13 bases. Germline V gene data show CDR1 as MDHEN and CDR2 as SYDVKM. Unmatched junction bases numbered 5, after V lost 3 bases and J lost 9 bases. The CDR3 extends over 15 amino acids. Here the CDR3 DNA reads TGTGCCAGCAGTTTCGGACTAGCGGGAGAGGGTGAGCAGTTCTTC. It yields the protein CASSFGLAGEGEQFF.

The rearrangement uses TRBV7-9 and TRBJ2-3; tentatively, D is TRBD2 (5 bases). Germline V gene data show CDR1 as SEHNR and CDR2 as FQNEAQ (reference sequence). V shed 5 bases and J shed 4 bases, with 10 bases lying between them. The CDR3 runs 13 residues. The CDR3 region is CASSKLLADTQYF. CDR3 DNA sequence: TGTGCCAGCAGCAAGCTACTAGCAGATACGCAGTATTTT. The variable domain in full, completed from reference TRBV7-9 and TRBJ2-3, reads DTGVSQNPRHKITKRGQNVTFRCDPISEHNRLYWYRQTLGQGPEFLTYFQNEAQLEKSRLLSDRFSAERPKGSFSTLEIQRTEQGDSAMYLCASSKLLADTQYFGPGTRLTVL.

J is TRBJ2-1 and V is TRBV4-1; D gene uncertain. Trimming took off 5 bases at V and 5 bases at J, with 4 bases between the two ends. Germline CDR1 reads MGHRA; CDR2 reads YSYEKL. The CDR3 has 11 residues. The CDR3 sequence is CASSYHNEQFF. The CDR3 region has the DNA TGCGCCAGCAGCTATCACAATGAGCAGTTCTTC.

This chain joins TRBV3-1 (or the pseudogene TRBV3-2) and TRBJ2-7; D may be TRBD1 (5 bases). CDR1 LGHDT and CDR2 YNNKEL come from the germline V gene (reference sequence). Trimming took 1 base from V and 6 from J, leaving 13 bases between them. CDR3 length: 14 amino acids. The CDR3 is CASSQGASTGEQYF. The CDR3, as DNA: TGTGCCAGCAGCCAAGGGGCTAGTACAGGCGAGCAGTACTTC.

The chain joins TRBV6-5 to TRBJ2-7; TRBD1 agrees at 8 bases. J was trimmed by 3 bases and V by 6 bases; bases with no gene match: 7. Per germline, CDR1 MNHEY and CDR2 SVGAGI. This CDR3 is built from 14 residues. The CDR3 is CASRSRQGIYEQYF. In nucleotides, the CDR3 is TGTGCCAGCAGATCAAGACAGGGGATCTACGAGCAGTACTTC.

The chain joins TRBV6-5 to TRBJ1-2; D ambiguous. The CDR3 contains 13 residues. Germline V gene lookup returns CDR1 MNHEY and CDR2 SVGAGI. Trimming pared 6 bases from V and 4 bases from J, leaving 12 bases between. The CDR3 spells CASRYQNSYGYTF. DNA of the CDR3: TGTGCCAGCAGATACCAAAACAGCTATGGCTACACCTTC.

This sequence joins TRBV4-1 and TRBJ2-7; 8 bases map to TRBD2. CDR1 MGHRA and CDR2 YSYEKL come from the germline V gene. V lost 2 bases and J lost 2; bases outside the gene matches: 2. The CDR3 is 14 residues long. CDR3 coding DNA: TGCGCCAGCAGCCAACAAGCGGGAGCCTACGAGCAGTACTTC. Protein sequence: CASSQQAGAYEQYF.

The rearrangement joins TRBV28 to TRBJ1-4; possible D gene TRBD1, 6 bases. Germline lookup yields CDR1 MDHEN and CDR2 SYDVKM. V was shortened by 1 base and J by 8 bases, with 17 bases between the two germline ends. CDR3 length: 16 residues. The CDR3 sequence: CASSLFVLGRGEKLFF. The CDR3, as DNA: TGTGCCAGCAGTTTATTCGTCCTAGGGAGGGGGGAAAAACTGTTTTTT.

This clone showed up just once. The chain couples TRBV30 to TRBJ2-3; D might be TRBD2 (5 bases). The V gene lost 2 bases and the J gene lost 6 bases, with 12 bases spanning the gap. CDR1 and CDR2 from the germline V gene are GTSNPN and SVGIG (reference sequence). This CDR3 has 13 amino acids. CDR3 in amino acids: CAWSRGLGDTQYF. CDR3 DNA: TGTGCCTGGAGTCGAGGGTTGGGGGATACGCAGTATTTT.

The rearrangement uses TRBV29-1 and TRBJ2-7; 14 positions agree with TRBD2. CDR3 size: 19 residues. Germline V lookup: CDR1 SQVTM, CDR2 ANQGSEA. Germline trimming cut 4 bases from V and 6 bases from J; bases unmatched to any gene: 20. CDR3 loop: CSVALRVGLAGAAGGEQYF. CDR3 DNA sequence: TGCAGCGTTGCTCTTCGGGTGGGACTAGCGGGAGCTGCGGGTGGCGAGCAGTACTTC.

This clone was detected a few times. The V call is TRBV11-3, the J call TRBJ2-5; 8 bases are a match to TRBD1. The CDR3 has 18 residues. V dropped 7 bases and J dropped 4; count of bases not matched to a gene: 20. The germline V gene encodes CDR1 SGHNT and CDR2 YENEEA. The CDR3 DNA sequence: TGTGCCAGCACCGGACGGGGCAGGGGGCGTTTAATAGGAGAGACCCAGTACTTC. It specifies CASTGRGRGRLIGETQYF.

This clone was counted once. The rearrangement uses TRBV12-3 or TRBV12-4 and TRBJ2-7, with TRBD1 matching over 8 bases. The CDR3 is 13 residues long. V was pared by 3 bases and J by 5 bases, with 3 bases of the junction left unmatched. The CDR3 reads CASSLAGGHEQYF. The CDR3 DNA is TGTGCCAGCAGTTTGGCAGGGGGCCACGAGCAGTACTTC.

V is TRBV3-1 (or the pseudogene TRBV3-2) and J is TRBJ2-3; TRBD1 aligns across 8 bases. Germline lookup yields CDR1 LGHDT and CDR2 YNNKEL (reference sequence). The V and J ends lost 6 bases and 2 bases, in that order; junction bases with no gene match: 7. This CDR3 comprises 15 residues. The CDR3 reads CASRPGGAITDTQYF. The CDR3 DNA is TGTGCCAGCAGACCAGGGGGCGCAATCACAGATACGCAGTATTTT.

The chain employs TRBV25-1 and TRBJ1-1, with 8 bases identical to TRBD1. V lost 4 bases to trimming and J lost 3 bases; unmatched junction nucleotides: 7. The CDR3 totals 15 residues. Germline V gene data show CDR1 as MGHDK and CDR2 as SYGVNS. CDR3 DNA: TGTGCCAGCAGTGTTGGGTACAGGGGGGACACTGAAGCTTTCTTT. Translating gives CASSVGYRGDTEAFF. Together with reference TRBV25-1 and TRBJ1-1, the CDR3 gives the full variable domain: EADIYQTPRYLVIGTGKKITLECSQTMGHDKMYWYQQDPGMELHLIHYSYGVNSTEKGDLSSESTVSRIRTEHFPLTLESARPSHTSQYLCASSVGYRGDTEAFFGQGTRLTVV.

This chain links TRBV27 with TRBJ2-7, with D perhaps TRBD2 (6 bases). Germline V gene sequence: CDR1 MNHEY, CDR2 SMNVEV (reference sequence). The germline V and J ends were trimmed by 6 bases and 0 bases, with 15 bases remaining between them. There are 15 residues in the CDR3. The CDR3 nucleotides read TGTGCCAGCAGGCGGGAAGCGGGTGGCTCCTACGAGCAGTACTTC. As protein: CASRREAGGSYEQYF.